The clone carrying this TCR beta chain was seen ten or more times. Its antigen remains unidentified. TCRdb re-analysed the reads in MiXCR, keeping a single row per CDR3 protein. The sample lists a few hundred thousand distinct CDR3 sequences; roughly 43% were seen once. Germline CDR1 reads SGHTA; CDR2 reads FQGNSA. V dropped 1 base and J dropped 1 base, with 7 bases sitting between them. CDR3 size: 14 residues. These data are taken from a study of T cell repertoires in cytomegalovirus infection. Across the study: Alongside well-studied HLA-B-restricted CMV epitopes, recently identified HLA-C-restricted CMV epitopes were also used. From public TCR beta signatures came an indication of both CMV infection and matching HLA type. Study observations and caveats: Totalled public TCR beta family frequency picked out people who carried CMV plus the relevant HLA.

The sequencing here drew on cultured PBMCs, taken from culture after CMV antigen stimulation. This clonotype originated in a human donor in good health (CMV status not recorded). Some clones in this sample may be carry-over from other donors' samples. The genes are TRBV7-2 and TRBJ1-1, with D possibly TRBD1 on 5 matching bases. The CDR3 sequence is CASSLGRGNTEAFF. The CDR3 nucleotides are TGTGCCAGCAGCTTAGGGAGGGGGAACACTGAAGCTTTCTTT.